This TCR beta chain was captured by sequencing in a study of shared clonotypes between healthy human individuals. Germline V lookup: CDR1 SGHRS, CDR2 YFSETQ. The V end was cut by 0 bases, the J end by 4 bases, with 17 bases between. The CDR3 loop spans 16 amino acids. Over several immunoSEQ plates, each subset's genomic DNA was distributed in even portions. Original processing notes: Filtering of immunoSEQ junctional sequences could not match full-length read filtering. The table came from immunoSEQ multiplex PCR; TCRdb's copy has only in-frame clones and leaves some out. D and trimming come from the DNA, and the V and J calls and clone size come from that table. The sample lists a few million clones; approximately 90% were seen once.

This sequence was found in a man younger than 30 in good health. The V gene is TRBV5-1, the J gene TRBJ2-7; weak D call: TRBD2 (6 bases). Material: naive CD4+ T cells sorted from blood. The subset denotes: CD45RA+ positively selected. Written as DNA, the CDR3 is TGCGCCAGCAGCTTGGCTCGTGCGGGGCCGTCGTACGAGCAGTACTTC. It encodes CASSLARAGPSYEQYF.